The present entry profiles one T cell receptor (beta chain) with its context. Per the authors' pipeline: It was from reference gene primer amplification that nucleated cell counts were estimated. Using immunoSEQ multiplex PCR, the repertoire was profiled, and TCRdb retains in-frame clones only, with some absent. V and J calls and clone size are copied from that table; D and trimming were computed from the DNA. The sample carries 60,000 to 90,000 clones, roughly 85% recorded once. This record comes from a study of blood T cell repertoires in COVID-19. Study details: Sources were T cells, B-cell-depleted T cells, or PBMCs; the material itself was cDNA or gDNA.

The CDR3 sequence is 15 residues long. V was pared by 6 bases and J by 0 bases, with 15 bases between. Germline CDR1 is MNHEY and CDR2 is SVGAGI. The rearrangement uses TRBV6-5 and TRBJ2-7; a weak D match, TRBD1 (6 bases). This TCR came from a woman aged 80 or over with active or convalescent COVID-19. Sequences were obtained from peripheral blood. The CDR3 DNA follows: TGTGCCAGCAGCCTGACTTTACAGGGCTCCTACGAGCAGTACTTC. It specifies CASSLTLQGSYEQYF.